Below are 4 T cell receptor beta chains sequenced from a single sample in a study of blood T cells in healthy people across ages (dated by TCRdb to the mid-2010s). Receptor amplification or capture employed 5' RACE. TCRdb records Illumina HiSeq 2500 as the sequencer. A second PCR of about 7 to 12 cycles was run with a J-beta primer mix and a sample-barcoded 5' primer. The public sequencing data were trimmed at Q25 with fastp and processed into clonotypes with MiXCR by TCRdb, which kept only in-frame beta chains. Each entry is one CDR3 protein sequence, shown with its most common DNA and genes. Counted in this sample were roughly 800,000 distinct CDR3 sequences; roughly 35% of them appeared once. 10% to 15% of the sample rests with the top ten. The sample was blood. The receptors come from a man aged 18 to 30 in good health.

The chain employs TRBV13 and TRBJ1-1; the D is unclear. V lost 9 bases, J lost 0 bases, and 14 bases lay in between. Per germline, CDR1 PRHDT and CDR2 FYEKMQ (reference sequence). This CDR3 is built from 14 residues. The DNA for the CDR3 is TGTGCCAGTAACTCAGAAGGTCTGAACACTGAAGCTTTCTTT. Translated, it gives CASNSEGLNTEAFF.

This clonotype was recorded at least ten times. The chain is built from TRBV5-1 and TRBJ2-1, with D possibly matching TRBD1 (6 bases). The germline V gene encodes CDR1 SGHRS and CDR2 YFSETQ. V was cut by 4 bases and J by 0 bases, with 20 bases left in between. This CDR3 region has 18 residues. The CDR3 is CASSHNTGTTSSYNEQFF. Written as DNA, the CDR3 is TGCGCCAGCAGCCACAATACGGGGACAACGAGCTCCTACAATGAGCAGTTCTTC.

The CDR3 loop reads CASSLLDRVYNEQYF. The CDR3 coding sequence is TGTGCCAGCAGTTTACTGGACAGGGTCTACAATGAGCAGTACTTC. This chain connects TRBV27 to TRBJ2-7, with 8 nucleotides matching TRBD1. The ends lost 2 bases at V and 7 bases at J; junction bases unmatched: 10. This CDR3 spans 15 amino acids. CDR1 and CDR2 (germline): MNHEY, SMNVEV (reference sequence).

The V gene is TRBV24-1, the J gene TRBJ2-3; 7 bases match TRBD2. Looked up from germline, CDR1 is KGHDR and CDR2 is SFDVKD. This CDR3 region has 14 residues. V was clipped by 5 bases and J by 6 bases; unmatched bases: 7. The CDR3 loop is CATSVAGEGDTQYF. The CDR3 DNA sequence: TGTGCCACCAGTGTCGCGGGGGAAGGGGATACGCAGTATTTT.